Presented here are 18 T cell receptor beta chains from one specimen sequenced in a study of tissue T cells after allogeneic stem cell transplantation. Repertoires were generated with immunoSEQ multiplex PCR, while TCRdb's copy carries only in-frame clones and drops some. Of 20,000 to 25,000 clones in the sample, 60% to 80% were seen once. Specimen: blood. These receptor sequences come from a female BALB/c mouse in good health. MHC haplotype here: H2-d.

Worth noting for this clone: Genes and germline come from the mouse. The CDR3 end lies 1 residue beyond the end of the read and is filled in from the germline J gene. The chain employs TRBV4 and TRBJ2-4; D could derive from TRBD1 or TRBD2 (5 bases each). CDR3 size: 13 residues. Germline values: CDR1 LGHDT, CDR2 YNNKQL (reference sequence). Trimming removed 5 bases from V and 1 base from J, with 7 bases in between. CDR3 bases read: TGTGCCAGCAGCGGGGACCGTCAAAACACCTTGTAC. Translating gives CASSGDRQNTLY. In full, the CDR3 is CASSGDRQNTLYF.

In the case of this clone: These gene names are mouse names. The read ends 1 residue early relative to the CDR3; the germline J gene fills the gap. The V gene is TRBV13-1, the J gene TRBJ2-4; 7 positions match TRBD1. V gave up 3 bases and J gave up 4 bases; unmatched junction bases: 5. Germline V gives CDR1 NSHNY, CDR2 SYGAGN. The CDR3 loop spans 14 amino acids. CDR3 sequence reads: CASSGRDRKNTLYF. The covered CDR3 bases are TGTGCCAGCAGTGGCCGGGACAGAAAAAACACCTTGTAC.

Points on this clone: The gene names given are mouse names. The sequenced CDR3 bases are TGCACCTGCAGTGCAGGTGGATATGAACAGTAC. It yields the protein CTCSAGGYEQY. The full CDR3 sequence reads CTCSAGGYEQYF. This chain uses TRBV1 with TRBJ2-7, with D unresolved. Read data end 1 residue before the CDR3 end; the end is taken from the germline J gene. Germline V lookup: CDR1 NSQYPW, CDR2 LRSPGD (reference sequence). The CDR3 is made up of 12 amino acids. The V end was cut by 1 base, the J end by 4 bases, with 5 bases between.

Note on this clone: Gene names are mouse gene names. The read terminates 1 residue before the CDR3 end, so the remaining end is supplied by the germline J gene. The chain employs TRBV22 and TRBJ1-3; TRBD1, as called in the table, went unchecked against the DNA. TRBV22 corresponds to a pseudogene. This CDR3 region has 15 residues. CDR3 bases read: TGTGCCAGCAGTCGACAGGGGGCTTCTGGAAATACGCTCTAT. It translates to CASSRQGASGNTLY. The whole CDR3 reads CASSRQGASGNTLYF.

Of note for this clone: Germline and junction disagree at one end, which may indicate a read error. Gene names and germline match the mouse. This CDR3 is CASGDPGEQYF. The sequenced CDR3 bases are TGTGCCAGCGGTGATCCGGGAGAACAGTAC. The gene calls are TRBV13-3 and TRBJ2-7; D gene uncertain. The missing CDR3 end, 1 residue past where the read stops, is filled in from the germline J gene. Germline V gene sequence: CDR1 NNHDY, CDR2 SYVADS. The CDR3 loop spans 11 amino acids.

In the case of this clone: The gene names here belong to mouse. From the germline J gene comes the end of the CDR3, since the read stops 1 residue before it. J is TRBJ1-2 and V is TRBV31; perhaps TRBD1 as D (6 bases). V was clipped by 1 base and J by 0 bases, with 12 bases between them. This CDR3 contains 15 residues. Germline values: CDR1 GKSSPN, CDR2 SITVG. CDR3 sequence reads: CAWSQMGHANSDYTF. The covered CDR3 bases are TGTGCCTGGAGTCAAATGGGACACGCAAACTCCGACTACACC.

Comment on this clone: Genes and germline are mouse. The read comes to an end 1 residue before the CDR3 does, leaving the germline J gene to fill in the end. The rearrangement joins TRBV31 to TRBJ2-5; no clear D gene. V lost 1 base to trimming and J lost 0 bases, with 5 bases between them. The CDR3 is 13 residues long. The germline CDR1 and CDR2 sequences are GKSSPN and SITVG. The CDR3 region is CAWSRSNQDTQYF. The part of the CDR3 DNA that was read is TGTGCCTGGAGTCGCAGTAACCAAGACACCCAGTAC. The full variable domain, in which reference TRBV31 and TRBJ2-5 provide the parts outside the CDR3, is AQTIHQWPVAEIKAVGSPLSLGCTIKGKSSPNLYWYWQATGGTLQQLFYSITVGQVESVVQLNLSASRPKDDQFILSTEKLLLSHSGFYLCAWSRSNQDTQYFGPGTRLLVL.

This clone has just a few counts. Gene names refer to mouse genes. Read sequence stops 1 residue before the CDR3 end, and the germline J gene provides the missing end. The sample carries other DNA sequences with the same CDR3. The chain joins TRBV5 to TRBJ1-3; D not certain. Germline loops: CDR1 LGHNA, CDR2 YNLKQL (reference sequence). The CDR3 is 15 amino acids. Trimming removed 0 bases at V and 0 bases at J, with 6 bases between. The sequenced part of the CDR3 DNA is TGTGCCAGCAGCCAAGACGGCAGTTCTGGAAATACGCTCTAT. Translation: CASSQDGSSGNTLY. The CDR3 reads in full as CASSQDGSSGNTLYF.

As to this clone: Mouse gene names and germline throughout. From the germline J gene comes the end of the CDR3, since the read stops 1 residue before it. V gene TRBV4 combines with J gene TRBJ1-4, with TRBD1 matching 11 bases. The germline V gene encodes CDR1 LGHDT and CDR2 YNNKQL (reference sequence). This CDR3 has 16 amino acids. Trimming cost V 4 bases and J 5 bases; bases outside gene matches: 6. The sequenced CDR3 bases are TGTGCCAGCAGCTCCGGACAGGGGGCGCGGAACGAAAGATTATTT. This codes for CASSSGQGARNERLF. The full CDR3 protein is CASSSGQGARNERLFF.

This clone has only one observation. The listed genes are named as in mouse. The observed sequence ends 1 residue before the CDR3 terminus, with the missing tail filled in from the germline J gene. The V call is TRBV16, the J call TRBJ2-5, with D hard to call. The CDR3 is 12 residues long. The germline V gene has CDR1 SGHSA and CDR2 FRNQAP. V shed 5 bases and J shed 1 base, with 4 bases lying between them. The sequenced CDR3 bases are TGTGCAAGCAGCCCGGACCAAGACACCCAGTAC. Its translation is CASSPDQDTQY. The whole CDR3 region reads CASSPDQDTQYF.

For this clone: Gene names denote mouse genes. The read gets to within 1 residue of the CDR3 end, and the germline J gene fills in the rest. The J gene is TRBJ2-3, the V gene TRBV1; 7 bases line up with TRBD1. This CDR3 is 13 amino acids long. CDR1 NSQYPW and CDR2 LRSPGD come from the germline V gene (reference sequence). With 4 bases clipped from V and 3 bases from J, the junction kept 1 base outside the gene matches. The part of the CDR3 DNA that was read is TGCACCTGCAGTGAGACAGGGGCAGAAACGCTGTAT. Encoded protein: CTCSETGAETLY. The entire CDR3 is CTCSETGAETLYF.

For this clone: Mouse gene names apply. Sequencing ends 1 residue short of the CDR3 end; the germline J gene provides the rest. V usage is TRBV2 and J usage is TRBJ1-1; D remains ambiguous. V dropped 1 base and J dropped 3 bases, with 6 bases sitting between them. Looked up from germline, CDR1 is LGHNA and CDR2 is YSYQKL. CDR3 length: 13 amino acids. The CDR3: CASSQAQDTEVFF. Incomplete CDR3 DNA: TGTGCCAGCAGCCAAGCCCAGGACACAGAAGTCTTC.

Details on this clone: Genes and germline are mouse. Read sequence stops 1 residue before the CDR3 end, and the germline J gene provides the missing end. The chain uses TRBV13-1 and TRBJ2-4, with unresolved D. This CDR3 has 14 amino acids. Germline CDR1 reads NSHNY; CDR2 reads SYGAGN. Trimming left V 0 bases short and J 2 bases short, with 7 bases between. CDR3 DNA, as far as it was read: TGTGCCAGCAGTGATGCCGGGATTCAAAACACCTTGTAC. The encoded protein is CASSDAGIQNTLY. The CDR3 in its entirety is CASSDAGIQNTLYF.

In the case of this clone: Gene names and germline match the mouse. The sequence runs out 1 residue before the end of the CDR3; the remainder is reconstructed from the germline J gene. The chain recombines TRBV20 with TRBJ2-3; perhaps D is TRBD1 or TRBD2 (5 bases each). The V gene lost 0 bases and the J gene lost 0 bases, with 7 bases spanning the gap. Per the germline V gene, CDR1 is GFQATS and CDR2 is STVNSAI. The CDR3 extends over 14 amino acids. CDR3 protein: CGARERGSAETLYF. The sequenced part of the CDR3 DNA is TGTGGTGCTAGGGAGCGGGGGAGTGCAGAAACGCTGTAT.

Note on this clone: Germline and genes here are mouse. With the read ending 1 residue before the CDR3 end, the germline J gene is used to fill in that end. V and J are TRBV31 and TRBJ2-3, with TRBD1 as a possible D gene (5 bases). This CDR3 has 16 residues. Looked up from germline, CDR1 is GKSSPN and CDR2 is SITVG. Trimming stripped 0 bases from V and 1 base from J, with 14 bases between. CDR3 DNA (partial): TGTGCCTGGAGTCTAAATAAAGCCAGGGGTGCAGAAACGCTGTAT. As protein: CAWSLNKARGAETLY. The whole CDR3 sequence is CAWSLNKARGAETLYF.

As regards this clone: Gene names refer to mouse genes. The CDR3 end is not reached by the read, which stops 1 residue before it; the germline J gene fills it in. The chain joins TRBV20 to TRBJ1-4; D might be TRBD1 (5 bases). Trimming removed 1 base from V and 1 base from J, with 7 bases in between. The CDR3 contains 14 residues. Germline loops: CDR1 GFQATS, CDR2 STVNSAI. The covered CDR3 bases are TGTGGTGCTAGGGGGGGGAGTTCCAACGAAAGATTATTT. This translates into CGARGGSSNERLF. The CDR3 as a whole reads CGARGGSSNERLFF.

As for this clone: The genes and germline here are from mouse. The CDR3 end is not reached by the read, which stops 1 residue before it; the germline J gene fills it in. The V and J genes are TRBV3 and TRBJ1-1; no reliable D call. Germline CDR1 is SNHLY and CDR2 is FYNGKV (reference sequence). The CDR3 covers 12 residues. V was cut by 4 bases and J by 5 bases, with 8 bases left in between. Partial CDR3 DNA: TGTGCCAGCAGCTACGGGGATACAGAAGTCTTC. This gives the protein CASSYGDTEVF. The full CDR3 reads CASSYGDTEVFF. Based on the CDR3 plus reference TRBV3 and TRBJ1-1, the full variable domain is GPKVLQIPSHQIIDMGQMVTLNCDPVSNHLYFYWYKQILGQQMEFLVNFYNGKVMEKSKLFKDQFSVERPDGSYFTLKIQPTALEDSAVYFCASSYGDTEVFFGKGTRLTVV.

For this clone: Gene names are mouse gene names. This CDR3 is CASSRQGNQDTQYF. CDR3 bases read: TGTGCCAGCAGCAGACAGGGGAACCAAGACACCCAGTAC. This rearrangement joins TRBV19 to TRBJ2-5; TRBD1 aligns across 8 bases. The missing CDR3 end, 1 residue past where the read stops, is filled in from the germline J gene. V lost 5 bases and J lost 0; bases outside the gene matches: 2. CDR1 is FNHDT, CDR2 SITEND, per germline (reference sequence). This CDR3 has 14 amino acids.